Below, one T cell receptor beta chain is given with its context. The sample originates from a study of blood T cell repertoires in COVID-19. At the level of the study: There were acute and convalescent COVID-19 samples, and they came from the United States, Italy and Spain. PBMCs, B-cell-depleted T cells, or T cells provided the cDNA or gDNA that made up the material.

With 6 bases clipped from V and 0 bases from J, the junction kept 17 bases outside the gene matches. CDR3 length: 19 residues. Germline assignment: CDR1 MNHNY and CDR2 SVGAGI (reference sequence). In the study's own analysis: Estimated nucleated cell counts came from reference gene primer amplification. The repertoire was sequenced with immunoSEQ multiplex PCR; TCRdb's copy has only in-frame clones and lacks some. V and J calls plus clone size are reproduced from that table; the DNA served to infer D and trimming. The repertoire holds some 260,000 clones, with 70% to 90% as singletons. The clonotype comes from a man aged 18 to 35 with active or convalescent COVID-19. Specimen: peripheral blood. The chain employs TRBV6-6 and TRBJ2-1; 7 positions agree with TRBD2. As DNA, the CDR3 is TGTGCCAGCAGCTTCCCCCGGACTAGTGGGCCCCGCTCCTACAATGAGCAGTTCTTC. This sequence encodes CASSFPRTSGPRSYNEQFF.